A single sample gave rise to the 15 T cell receptor beta chains below, sequenced in a study of cytomegalovirus exposure and HLA in healthy donors. Vbeta (60) and Jbeta (13) primers were used in the PCR. TCRdb's table, derived via immunoSEQ multiplex PCR, lists solely in-frame clones and lacks some. Of around 170,000 clones in the sample, 75% to 85% were seen once. Sequencing used PBMCs. These receptors came from a woman aged 18-30 years in good health and CMV-seronegative.

Comment on this clone: The same CDR3 also results from other DNA sequences found in this sample. The chain uses TRBV29-1 and TRBJ1-1; 7 bases agree with TRBD1. CDR1 and CDR2 from the germline V gene are SQVTM and ANQGSEA. V shed 4 bases and J 2 bases; nucleotides not matched to a gene: 1. The CDR3 is 12 residues long. Here the CDR3 reads CSVGTGNTEAFF. The CDR3 nucleotides are TGCAGCGTTGGGACAGGAAACACTGAAGCTTTCTTT.

This clone has more than one count but fewer than ten. The chain employs TRBV5-1 and TRBJ2-1, with D maybe TRBD2 (5 bases). The CDR3 runs 16 residues. The V and J ends lost 1 base and 5 bases respectively, with 16 bases between them. The germline CDR1 and CDR2 sequences are SGHRS and YFSETQ. CDR3 residues: CASSLSPSGVNNEQFF. CDR3 bases: TGCGCCAGCAGCTTGAGTCCCAGCGGAGTGAACAATGAGCAGTTCTTC.

This clone was seen once. J is TRBJ2-7 and V is TRBV29-1; a possible D gene is TRBD1 (5 bases). There are 11 residues in the CDR3. Per germline, CDR1 SQVTM and CDR2 ANQGSEA. V lost 3 bases and J lost 7, with 10 bases in between. The CDR3 DNA reads as TGCAGCGTTGAGAAACAGGCAGAGCAGTACTTC. Translating gives CSVEKQAEQYF.

This chain joins TRBV18 and TRBJ1-1; D unresolved. This CDR3 contains 15 residues. Germline V gene lookup returns CDR1 KGHSH and CDR2 LQKENI. Trimming took off 3 bases at V and 0 bases at J, with 11 bases between the two ends. CDR3 region: CASSPTGGMNTEAFF. The DNA for the CDR3 is TGTGCCAGCTCACCGACGGGAGGCATGAACACTGAAGCTTTCTTT.

The chain recombines TRBV13 with TRBJ2-1; TRBD2 agrees at 12 bases. This CDR3 has 15 amino acids. Per the germline V gene, CDR1 is PRHDT and CDR2 is FYEKMQ (reference sequence). V lost 5 bases to trimming and J lost 9 bases; unmatched junction nucleotides: 8. Here the CDR3 DNA reads TGTGCCAGCAGCCCCCGACTAGCGGGAGTCGTTGAGCAGTTCTTC. The encoded protein is CASSPRLAGVVEQFF.

The V gene is TRBV5-4, the J gene TRBJ1-4, with 7 bases aligning to TRBD1. V shed 4 bases, J shed 4 bases, and the junction held 7 bases outside the gene matches. This CDR3 has 15 residues. Germline V gene lookup returns CDR1 SGHNT and CDR2 YYREEE (reference sequence). CDR3: CASSPLGQSNEKLFF. The CDR3 DNA is TGTGCCAGCAGCCCCTTGGGACAGAGTAATGAAAAACTGTTTTTT.

The rearrangement links TRBV28 to TRBJ1-3, with D maybe TRBD1 (5 bases). The CDR3 covers 14 residues. CDR1 and CDR2 from the germline V gene are MDHEN and SYDVKM. V was shortened by 3 bases and J by 3 bases, with 9 bases between the two germline ends. The CDR3 sequence is CASSLEGVGNTIYF. The CDR3 DNA reads TGTGCCAGCAGTTTGGAAGGGGTTGGAAACACCATATATTTT.

The chain is built from TRBV27 and TRBJ2-2; D not certain. This CDR3 has 14 amino acids. V gave up 4 bases and J gave up 3 bases, with 9 bases separating them. Germline CDR1 is MNHEY and CDR2 is SMNVEV (reference sequence). CDR3 loop: CASSWRADTGELFF. For the CDR3, the DNA is TGTGCCAGCAGTTGGAGAGCAGACACCGGGGAGCTGTTTTTT.

For this clone: A read error may produce the germline difference seen at one junction end. V is TRBV5-1 and J is TRBJ2-1; 10 bases align to TRBD2. The CDR3 length is 15 residues. Germline CDR1 and CDR2: SGHRS and YFSETQ. CDR3: CASTPSGSYYNGQFF. Here the CDR3 DNA reads TGCGCCAGCACCCCTAGCGGGAGTTACTACAATGGGCAGTTCTTC.

The chain is built from TRBV9 and TRBJ2-3, with D unresolved. V was clipped by 0 bases and J by 0 bases, with 11 bases between them. Looked up from germline, CDR1 is SGDLS and CDR2 is YYNGEE. This CDR3 is built from 16 residues. The CDR3 here is CASSVGAQASTDTQYF. In DNA form, the CDR3 reads TGTGCCAGCAGCGTAGGCGCTCAGGCTAGCACAGATACGCAGTATTTT.

The genes are TRBV6-5 and TRBJ2-7; 11 bases align to TRBD2. The germline gives CDR1 MNHEY, CDR2 SVGAGI. The CDR3 runs 15 residues. The V gene end was trimmed by 7 bases and the J gene end by 2 bases; junction bases not matched to a gene: 7. DNA for the CDR3: TGTGCCAGCAACCGACTAGCGGGGCAGGCCTACGAGCAGTACTTC. Translated: CASNRLAGQAYEQYF.

This clone was counted a single time. The chain links TRBV7-9 to TRBJ2-7, with TRBD1 matching over 9 bases. The V segment lost 6 bases and the J segment 4 bases; nucleotides outside the gene matches: 4. The CDR3 spans 13 residues. The germline V gene has CDR1 SEHNR and CDR2 FQNEAQ (reference sequence). The chain's CDR3 is CASRLGTGYEQYF. The CDR3 DNA reads as TGTGCCAGCAGACTAGGGACAGGGTACGAGCAGTACTTC. Filled out from reference TRBV7-9 and TRBJ2-7, the complete variable domain reads DTGVSQNPRHKITKRGQNVTFRCDPISEHNRLYWYRQTLGQGPEFLTYFQNEAQLEKSRLLSDRFSAERPKGSFSTLEIQRTEQGDSAMYLCASRLGTGYEQYFGPGTRLTVT.

The genes are TRBV6-5 and TRBJ2-5; the D gene is possibly TRBD1 (6 bases). Germline assignment: CDR1 MNHEY and CDR2 SVGAGI. The length of the CDR3 is 12 residues. V gave up 6 bases and J gave up 13 bases, with 18 bases separating them. The CDR3 nucleotides read TGTGCCAGCAGGCAAGGACAGCCGCACCTGTACTTC. Encoded protein: CASRQGQPHLYF.

The rearrangement links TRBV27 to TRBJ2-1; 9 bases are shared with TRBD2. Looked up from germline, CDR1 is MNHEY and CDR2 is SMNVEV (reference sequence). The V and J ends lost 6 bases and 7 bases, in that order; junction bases with no gene match: 7. The CDR3 totals 14 residues. The CDR3 DNA reads as TGTGCCAGCAGCCTAGCGGGGAGGGTAAATGAGCAGTTCTTC. Translation: CASSLAGRVNEQFF.

A few counts support this clone. V is TRBV6-1 and J is TRBJ1-1; possible D gene TRBD1, 5 bases. V was shortened by 2 bases and J by 0 bases, with 10 bases between the two germline ends. Germline CDR1 and CDR2: MNHNS and SASEGT. This CDR3 is 15 amino acids long. CDR3 loop: CASSEWRGMNTEAFF. In DNA form, the CDR3 reads TGTGCCAGCAGTGAATGGAGGGGAATGAACACTGAAGCTTTCTTT.